The 18 T cell receptor beta chains below all came from one sample that was sequenced in a study of spatial heterogeneity in lung cancer. TCRdb called the 5' RACE reads again in MiXCR, with one record for every CDR3 protein. The repertoire has about 94,000 distinct CDR3 sequences, 19% of them found once; the top ten carry roughly a fifth. Time point indicated: blood at routine non-recurrence follow-up after resection. The input for sequencing was PBMCs, taken at follow-up. The receptor set was obtained from a male donor with early-stage non-small cell lung cancer.

The rearrangement joins TRBV12-3 or TRBV12-4 to TRBJ1-5; D remains ambiguous. This CDR3 region has 13 residues. V was trimmed by 0 bases and J by 5 bases, leaving 5 bases between them. This CDR3 reads CASSLASDQPQHF. The CDR3 nucleotides are TGTGCCAGCAGTTTAGCTAGTGATCAGCCCCAGCATTTT.

This clonotype was counted between two and nine times. This chain connects TRBV27 to TRBJ2-2; D ambiguous. CDR3 length: 12 residues. The V and J ends lost 3 bases and 6 bases respectively, with 5 bases between them. Germline values: CDR1 MNHEY, CDR2 SMNVEV (reference sequence). The DNA of the CDR3 is TGTGCCAGCAGTTTGCCAGCCGGGGAGCTGTTTTTT. Its protein product is CASSLPAGELFF.

The table lists this clonotype with a few counts. The CDR3 DNA sequence: TGCAGCGTTGAATTGACTAGCGGACAAGAGACCCAGTACTTC. Its translation is CSVELTSGQETQYF. The chain recombines TRBV29-1 with TRBJ2-5, with 9 bases matching TRBD2. This CDR3 has 14 amino acids. V shed 2 bases, J shed 2 bases, and the junction held 3 bases outside the gene matches. Germline CDR1 reads SQVTM; CDR2 reads ANQGSEA.

Only a few counts were recorded for this clonotype. The V gene is TRBV5-6, the J gene TRBJ2-1, with 7 nucleotides matching TRBD2. The CDR3 covers 15 residues. V trimming: 0 bases; J trimming: 0 bases; junction bases outside the gene matches: 0. In germline, CDR1 is SGHDT, CDR2 YYEEEE. CDR3 DNA: TGTGCCAGCAGCTTGGGGGACTACTCCTACAATGAGCAGTTCTTC. Translated: CASSLGDYSYNEQFF.

This clonotype was seen more than once but under ten times. The chain employs TRBV7-2 and TRBJ2-7; D may be TRBD2 (6 bases). V was cut by 2 bases and J by 1 base, with 12 bases left in between. The CDR3 sequence is 15 residues long. The germline V gene encodes CDR1 SGHTA and CDR2 FQGNSA. In DNA form, the CDR3 reads TGTGCCAGCAGCTTAAGCGGGTCAGGATCCTACGAGCAGTACGTC. This gives the protein CASSLSGSGSYEQYV.

This clonotype was seen a handful of times. The gene calls are TRBV23-1 and TRBJ2-4, with 11 positions matching TRBD2. TRBV23-1 is assigned to the ORF class and has an uncertain function. After removal of 7 bases from V and 0 bases from J, the junction contained 11 bases not matched to a gene. CDR3 length equals 18 residues. CDR3 sequence: CASTKLAGGLLAKNIQYF. The CDR3 DNA is TGCGCCAGCACCAAGCTAGCGGGGGGACTATTAGCCAAAAACATTCAGTACTTC.

The chain carries TRBV9 and TRBJ2-1, with 9 bases that match TRBD2. Germline V gene sequence: CDR1 SGDLS, CDR2 YYNGEE. The CDR3 sequence is 15 residues long. Trimming at V came to 3 bases and at J to 7 bases, leaving 8 bases not matched to a gene. This CDR3 is CASSGYSGGGNEQFF. The CDR3, as DNA: TGTGCCAGCAGCGGATATAGCGGGGGTGGAAATGAGCAGTTCTTC.

This clonotype was counted between two and nine times. The rearrangement uses TRBV10-3 and TRBJ2-7; TRBD2 agrees at 11 bases. Germline-derived CDR1 and CDR2 are ENHRY and SYGVKD. The CDR3 spans 13 residues. The trim removed 3 bases at V and 6 bases at J, leaving 1 base unmatched. DNA for the CDR3: TGTGCCATCAGTGAACTAGCGGGGGTCGAGCAGTACGTC. This encodes CAISELAGVEQYV.

This clonotype has more than one count but fewer than ten. CDR3 sequence: CATSDSPGTGIYEQYF. The CDR3 DNA reads TGTGCCACCAGTGATTCTCCGGGAACAGGGATTTACGAGCAGTACTTC. J is TRBJ2-7 and V is TRBV24-1; possibly TRBD1 for D (6 bases). V lost 2 bases to trimming and J lost 4 bases, with 17 bases between them. This CDR3 is 16 amino acids long. CDR1 and CDR2 (germline): KGHDR, SFDVKD.

This clonotype was found a few times. This chain links TRBV20-1 with TRBJ2-3; TRBD2 matches at 13 bases. There are 17 residues in the CDR3. Per the germline V gene, CDR1 is DFQATT and CDR2 is SNEGSKA (reference sequence). Trimming took 0 bases from V and 1 from J; bases not matched to a gene: 4. The CDR3 here is CSARDMGTSGGTDTQYF. The CDR3 bases are TGCAGTGCTAGAGATATGGGGACTAGCGGGGGCACAGATACGCAGTATTTT.

There are a few counts of this clonotype. The chain uses TRBV19 and TRBJ2-3, with 10 nucleotides matching TRBD2. The V segment lost 5 bases and the J segment 0 bases; nucleotides outside the gene matches: 5. The CDR3 contains 16 residues. Germline V gives CDR1 LNHDA, CDR2 SQIVND (reference sequence). The CDR3 DNA follows: TGTGCCAGTAGTCCCCGACTAGCGGGTAGCACAGATACGCAGTATTTT. Translated, it gives CASSPRLAGSTDTQYF.

This clonotype was counted at least ten times. This chain joins TRBV6-1 and TRBJ2-7; maybe TRBD2 (6 bases). V was trimmed by 5 bases and J by 2 bases, leaving 16 bases between them. The length of the CDR3 is 15 residues. Germline V gene lookup returns CDR1 MNHNS and CDR2 SASEGT. The CDR3 region is CASSLGGGDTYEQYF. The CDR3 DNA sequence: TGTGCCAGCAGTCTAGGAGGCGGGGATACCTACGAGCAGTACTTC.

The V and J genes are TRBV29-1 and TRBJ2-5, with 8 nucleotides matching TRBD1. Germline-derived CDR1 and CDR2 are SQVTM and ANQGSEA. The trim removed 6 bases at V and 3 bases at J, leaving 6 bases unmatched. The CDR3 consists of 13 residues. In DNA, the CDR3 is TGCAGCGTCCTATGGACAGGGAAAGAGACCCAGTACTTC. This gives the protein CSVLWTGKETQYF.

The chain links TRBV30 to TRBJ2-3, with 10 bases that match TRBD1. Losses at the gene ends were 2 bases for V and 5 bases for J; bases not matched to a gene: 10. This CDR3 contains 16 residues. Germline V gene lookup returns CDR1 GTSNPN and CDR2 SVGIG (reference sequence). In nucleotides, the CDR3 is TGTGCCTGGAGTCCGAGGACAGGGGGGTATATAGATACGCAGTATTTT. It specifies CAWSPRTGGYIDTQYF.

This chain uses TRBV19 with TRBJ2-7; TRBD1 aligns across 7 bases. With V trimmed by 4 bases and J by 2 bases, 8 bases remained unmatched. This CDR3 has 15 amino acids. Per the germline V gene, CDR1 is LNHDA and CDR2 is SQIVND (reference sequence). This CDR3 is CASSNPDRPPYEQYF. Written as DNA, the CDR3 is TGTGCCAGTAGTAATCCGGACAGGCCTCCCTACGAGCAGTACTTC.

The V call is TRBV7-2, the J call TRBJ2-6, with D uncertain. This CDR3 contains 16 residues. V was pared by 5 bases and J by 2 bases, with 13 bases between. CDR1 and CDR2 from the germline V gene are SGHTA and FQGNSA. The CDR3, as DNA: TGTGCCAGCAGCCCCCGGGTGGTAACTGGGGCCAACGTCCTGACTTTC. It codes for CASSPRVVTGANVLTF.

Note on this clonotype: A much larger clone differs by one base, so this may be a read error. The final CDR3 position lacks the conserved phenylalanine or tryptophan, pointing to a likely read error. The rearrangement uses TRBV20-1 and TRBJ2-7; TRBD2 agrees at 7 bases. The CDR3 is 14 residues long. V shed 3 bases and J 3 bases; nucleotides not matched to a gene: 8. Germline values: CDR1 DFQATT, CDR2 SNEGSKA (reference sequence). The CDR3 nucleotides read TGCAGTGCTAGCCGCGGGAGTGGTAGCTACGAGCAGTACTAC. The encoded protein is CSASRGSGSYEQYY.

The CDR3 DNA sequence: TGCAGTGCTAGACCAGAGTCATACGTCGAAGGGACAGATACGCAGTATTTT. Translating it yields CSARPESYVEGTDTQYF. The chain carries TRBV20-1 and TRBJ2-3; D is uncertain. V was pared by 2 bases and J by 3 bases, with 21 bases between. The CDR3 has 17 residues. Germline V gene sequence: CDR1 DFQATT, CDR2 SNEGSKA (reference sequence).